A single T cell receptor beta chain is shown here with its context. Its antigen is unknown. The sample holds no much larger clone one base away, and base qualities are not on file. This entry is derived from a study of graft-versus-host responses after intestinal transplantation (dated by TCRdb to the early 2020s). At the level of the whole study: The transplants that recipients got were multivisceral, liver-intestinal, or isolated intestinal. All recipients received anti-thymocyte globulin induction followed by maintenance tacrolimus and steroids for three to four years. Graft-versus-host and host-versus-graft alloreactive T cell clones were tracked in the graft, circulation and bone marrow after intestinal transplantation using bulk TCR-beta CDR3 sequencing. Alloreactive clones were identified by sequencing pre-transplant mixed lymphocyte reaction products and comparing these products with unstimulated pre-transplant donor and recipient T cells. The cohort enrolled about two dozen intestinal transplant recipients, one of whom was a retransplant, and 3 patients without pretransplant specimens were excluded. Donor T cell macrochimerism was defined as a peak of at least 4% donor T cells among recipient peripheral blood mononuclear cells. Instead of going to the commercial service, samples from a few later patients were sequenced in-house on an Illumina MiSeq and processed with MiXCR.

CDR1 and CDR2 are drawn from the germline V gene: SQVTM, ANQGSEA. Measured from the cysteine to the phenylalanine, the CDR3 is 15 residues long. Left in the record is the CDR3 DNA by itself, 45 bases read in frame from the first base. Between the V and J ends, shortened by 7 bases and 1 base respectively, the junction contains 18 bases. Receptors were amplified or captured by the immunoSEQ multiplex PCR assay. Adaptive Biotechnologies carried out high-throughput TCR-beta CDR3 sequencing of genomic DNA for most patients. The authors processed their data as follows. TCR sequencing data were retrieved from Adaptive's ImmunoSEQ software for roughly 20 patients, whereas a few other patients were processed with MiXCR and VDJtools. CDR3 nucleotide sequences shared by donor and recipient were removed because the origin of these sequences could not be assigned. Alloreactive clones required at least 2-fold expansion over unstimulated cells and minimum CFSE-low frequency of 0.002% (template counts) or 0.001% (read counts). A clone was considered mappable if detected in the sequenced pre-transplant spleen, lymph node, or MLR CFSE-low populations of the donor or recipient. Cumulative frequency of alloreactive clones was calculated as a percentage of all sequences weighted by copy number. Imported from immuneACCESS, the table was reduced by TCRdb to in-frame sequences with V and J called. These copies leave out some clones; in studies compared against another copy, an unresolved V gene accounts for under half, and the cause of the remainder is not known. V, J and clone size derive from that table, while D and trimming were established from the DNA sequence. This sample comprises roughly 7,600 clones, around four fifths of them detected only once. The top ten clonotypes cover roughly 10% of the sample.

The paper's findings and limits, for the study overall: The relatively low number and heterogeneity of intestinal transplant patients limited the conclusions. Early after transplant, peak levels of circulating GvH clones were associated with declines in HvG clones. GvH clones were detected in recipient bone marrow, and some appeared earlier in ileal mucosa or blood, consistent with an intestinal mucosal origin. High GvH to HvG T cell clonal ratios were observed in the allografts of patients with donor T cell macrochimerism.

Dithiothreitol, EDTA incubations and collagenase D digestion were used to isolate intraepithelial and lamina propria lymphocytes from graft specimens. Serial intestinal graft biopsy specimens collected up to 600 days after transplant underwent bulk TCR-beta sequencing. Recombination linked TRBV29-1 to TRBJ2-3; TRBD1 is possibly the D segment (6 matching bases). The source is a human patient who received an intestinal transplant, so some T cells may come from the graft donor. The starting material was ileum tissue, obtained approximately 120 days after transplant. For the CDR3, the sequence is CSGRGSDSGTDTQYF. The nucleotide sequence is TGCAGCGGCAGGGGTTCCGATTCAGGCACAGATACGCAGTATTTT.